Listed below are T cell receptor beta chains from one sample, sequenced in a study of identical twins. MiXCR, applied by TCRdb to the 5' RACE reads, yields one record per CDR3 protein. The data contain hundreds of thousands of distinct CDR3 sequences, roughly 8% of them singletons. These sequences were also reported in another study, on yellow fever vaccine responses in identical twins.

The source material was PBMCs. The source is a woman aged 18-35 years in good health. CDR3s leave out the opening cysteine and the closing phenylalanine or tryptophan. Fields, in order: clone size, V gene, J gene, CDR3 protein. Clone size is stated in some rows and not others, as once, few, many or a class when expanded.

abundance: NA
v_gene: TRBV5-1
j_gene: TRBJ2-1
CDR3aa: ASSFLSGSASEQF

abundance: few
v_gene: TRBV29-1
j_gene: TRBJ1-1
CDR3aa: SVIVTEAF

abundance: many
v_gene: TRBV5-1
j_gene: TRBJ2-1
CDR3aa: ASSPPTSGSGHEQF

abundance: few
v_gene: TRBV24-1
j_gene: TRBJ1-2
CDR3aa: ATSDSAVNGYT

abundance: few
v_gene: TRBV6-1
j_gene: TRBJ2-1
CDR3aa: ASMTEGRGSNEQF

abundance: many
v_gene: TRBV3-1
j_gene: TRBJ1-1
CDR3aa: ASSQGYGPTEAF

abundance: few
v_gene: TRBV20-1
j_gene: TRBJ1-3
CDR3aa: SAGQGQGNTIY

abundance: NA
v_gene: TRBV6-4
j_gene: TRBJ2-5
CDR3aa: ASSETDRGPGPQY

abundance: NA
v_gene: TRBV20-1
j_gene: TRBJ2-3
CDR3aa: SAEGLAGGSTDTQY

abundance: few
v_gene: TRBV20-1
j_gene: TRBJ2-1
CDR3aa: SARGTSNSYNEQF

abundance: many
v_gene: TRBV12-3/TRBV12-4
j_gene: TRBJ2-5
CDR3aa: ASSLAGGKETQY

abundance: few
v_gene: TRBV12-3/TRBV12-4
j_gene: TRBJ1-4
CDR3aa: ASSLYEVTNEKLF

abundance: few
v_gene: TRBV5-1
j_gene: TRBJ2-7
CDR3aa: ASRSDRAYEQY

abundance: few
v_gene: TRBV9
j_gene: TRBJ2-1
CDR3aa: ASSVGSRGGPDNEQF

abundance: NA
v_gene: TRBV12-3/TRBV12-4
j_gene: TRBJ1-1
CDR3aa: ASSSRLLGTEAF

abundance: few
v_gene: TRBV5-1
j_gene: TRBJ2-7
CDR3aa: ASSHGGQGAYEQY

abundance: few
v_gene: TRBV12-3/TRBV12-4
j_gene: TRBJ2-1
CDR3aa: ASSLTDRGIGNEQF

abundance: NA
v_gene: TRBV2
j_gene: TRBJ2-7
CDR3aa: ASSLLLRIYEQY

abundance: many
v_gene: TRBV6-2/TRBV6-3
j_gene: TRBJ1-1
CDR3aa: ASSYPDREGTEAF

abundance: NA
v_gene: TRBV14
j_gene: TRBJ2-2
CDR3aa: ASSQDQATNTGELF

abundance: NA
v_gene: TRBV11-1
j_gene: TRBJ2-5
CDR3aa: ASSLFDTGTPRGETQY

abundance: few
v_gene: TRBV20-1
j_gene: TRBJ2-2
CDR3aa: SANRANTGELF

abundance: few
v_gene: TRBV4-3
j_gene: TRBJ2-1
CDR3aa: ASSPGSNYNEQF

abundance: few
v_gene: TRBV12-3/TRBV12-4
j_gene: TRBJ2-7
CDR3aa: ASTKPGNDYEQY

abundance: few
v_gene: TRBV27
j_gene: TRBJ2-1
CDR3aa: ASSLSGLSNEQF

abundance: NA
v_gene: TRBV14
j_gene: TRBJ1-1
CDR3aa: ASSQDPFSEAF

abundance: few
v_gene: TRBV29-1
j_gene: TRBJ2-2
CDR3aa: SVERAGELF

abundance: few
v_gene: TRBV20-1
j_gene: TRBJ2-7
CDR3aa: SARTGAGTSYEQY